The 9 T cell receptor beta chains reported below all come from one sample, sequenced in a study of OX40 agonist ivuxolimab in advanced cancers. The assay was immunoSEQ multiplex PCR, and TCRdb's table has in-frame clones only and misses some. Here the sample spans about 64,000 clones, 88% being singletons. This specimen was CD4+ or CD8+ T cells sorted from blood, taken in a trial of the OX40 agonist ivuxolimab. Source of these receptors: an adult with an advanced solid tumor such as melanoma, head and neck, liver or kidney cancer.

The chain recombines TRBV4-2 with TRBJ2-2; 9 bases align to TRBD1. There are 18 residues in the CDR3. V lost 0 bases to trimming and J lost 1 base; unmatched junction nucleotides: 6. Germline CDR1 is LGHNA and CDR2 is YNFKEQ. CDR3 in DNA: TGTGCCAGCAGCCAAGATCTTCCGACAGGGGGGAACACCGGGGAGCTGTTTTTT. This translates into CASSQDLPTGGNTGELFF.

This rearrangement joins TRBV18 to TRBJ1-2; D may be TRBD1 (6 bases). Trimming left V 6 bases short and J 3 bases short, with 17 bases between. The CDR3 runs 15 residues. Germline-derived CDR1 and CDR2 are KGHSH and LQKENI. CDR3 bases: TGTGCCAGCTCCCCTTGGGGGGCTCTCGACTATGGCTACACCTTC. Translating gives CASSPWGALDYGYTF.

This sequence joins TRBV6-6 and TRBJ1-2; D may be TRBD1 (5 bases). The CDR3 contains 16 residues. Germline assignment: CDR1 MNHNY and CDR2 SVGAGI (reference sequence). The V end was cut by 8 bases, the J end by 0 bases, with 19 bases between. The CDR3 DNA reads TGTGCCAGCCACGTGGGGCCGTTATTGTCTAACTATGGCTACACCTTC. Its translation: CASHVGPLLSNYGYTF.

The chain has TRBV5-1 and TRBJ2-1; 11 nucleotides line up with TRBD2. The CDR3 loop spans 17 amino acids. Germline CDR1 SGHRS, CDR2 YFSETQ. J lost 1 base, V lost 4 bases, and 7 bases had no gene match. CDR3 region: CASSTGTSGLSYNEQFF. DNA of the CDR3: TGCGCCAGCAGCACCGGGACTAGCGGACTATCCTACAATGAGCAGTTCTTC.

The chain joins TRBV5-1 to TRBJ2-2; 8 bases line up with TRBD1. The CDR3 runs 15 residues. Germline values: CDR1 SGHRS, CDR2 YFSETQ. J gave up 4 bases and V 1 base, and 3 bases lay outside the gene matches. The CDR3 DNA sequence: TGCGCCAGCAGCTTGCTAGGACAGGGCACCGGGGAGCTGTTTTTT. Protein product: CASSLLGQGTGELFF.

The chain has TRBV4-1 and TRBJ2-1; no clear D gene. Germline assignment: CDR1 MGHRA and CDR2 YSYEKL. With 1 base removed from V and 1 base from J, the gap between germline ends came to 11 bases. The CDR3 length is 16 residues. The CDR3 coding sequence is TGCGCCAGCAGCCAAGCGCAAGCGAGTTCCTACAATGAGCAGTTCTTC. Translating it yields CASSQAQASSYNEQFF.

CDR3 sequence reads: CASSGRGNTGELFF. The CDR3 DNA follows: TGTGCCAGCAGTGGGAGGGGAAACACCGGGGAGCTGTTTTTT. The rearrangement joins TRBV7-8 to TRBJ2-2; 7 nucleotides agree with TRBD2. The CDR3 covers 14 residues. Germline V gene sequence: CDR1 SGHVS, CDR2 FQNEAQ. Trimming at V came to 6 bases and at J to 2 bases, leaving 3 bases not matched to a gene.

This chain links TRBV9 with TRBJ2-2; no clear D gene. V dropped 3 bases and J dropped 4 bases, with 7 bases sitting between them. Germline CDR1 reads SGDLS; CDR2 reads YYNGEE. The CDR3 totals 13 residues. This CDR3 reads CASSGRVTGELFF. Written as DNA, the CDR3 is TGTGCCAGCAGCGGACGGGTCACCGGGGAGCTGTTTTTT.

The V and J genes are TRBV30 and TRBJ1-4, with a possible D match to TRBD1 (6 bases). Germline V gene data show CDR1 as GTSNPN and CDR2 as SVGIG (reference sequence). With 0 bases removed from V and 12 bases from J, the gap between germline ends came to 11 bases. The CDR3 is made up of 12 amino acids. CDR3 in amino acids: CAWSVRGGELFF. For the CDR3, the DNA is TGTGCCTGGAGTGTGAGGGGGGGTGAACTGTTTTTT.